One and the same sample provided the 13 T cell receptor beta chains below, sequenced in a study of shared clonotypes between healthy human individuals. Assay used: immunoSEQ multiplex PCR; TCRdb lists only in-frame clones, some missing. The sample includes fewer than 3 million clones, 85% to 95% seen only once; the top ten take more than 0.35%. Sample: naive CD4+ T cells from PBMCs. Subset specified: CD45RA+ positively selected. Every receptor here comes from a man younger than 35 in good health. Some clones in this sample may be carry-over from other donors' samples.

V and J are TRBV5-3 and TRBJ2-1; D assignment may be TRBD1 or TRBD2 (5 bases each). TRBV5-3 is an ORF, and what it does is uncertain. This CDR3 comprises 17 residues. V gave up 3 bases and J gave up 4 bases, with 20 bases separating them. CDR3 amino acids: CARSYPSTGLVYNEQFF. The DNA for the CDR3 is TGTGCCAGAAGCTACCCTTCCACGGGGCTAGTATACAATGAGCAGTTCTTC.

V gene TRBV27 combines with J gene TRBJ2-1; 8 nucleotides match TRBD1. The J segment lost 12 bases and the V segment lost 4 bases, leaving 8 bases of the junction unmatched. The CDR3 runs to 13 residues. The germline CDR1 and CDR2 sequences are MNHEY and SMNVEV (reference sequence). CDR3 DNA sequence: TGTGCCAGCAGTTCTAACACCGGGACAGGGCAGTTCTTC. Translating it yields CASSSNTGTGQFF.

The CDR3 here is CASSPQGAREKLFF. CDR3 DNA sequence: TGTGCCAGCAGCCCACAGGGGGCGCGTGAAAAACTGTTTTTT. The chain is built from TRBV5-4 and TRBJ1-4; TRBD1 matches at 9 bases. CDR3 length: 14 amino acids. The junction had 5 bases not matched to a gene; V was cut back by 4 bases and J by 7 bases. Germline V gene sequence: CDR1 SGHNT, CDR2 YYREEE (reference sequence). Full variable domain (rest looked up from reference TRBV5-4 and TRBJ1-4): ETGVTQSPTHLIKTRGQQVTLRCSSQSGHNTVSWYQQALGQGPQFIFQYYREEENGRGNFPPRFSGLQFPNYSSELNVNALELDDSALYLCASSPQGAREKLFFGSGTQLSVL.

The rearrangement joins TRBV2 to TRBJ1-2, with D perhaps TRBD1 (6 bases). V lost 5 bases to trimming and J lost 1 base, with 20 bases between them. CDR3 length: 17 residues. CDR1 is SNHLY, CDR2 FYNNEI, per germline. CDR3 in amino acids: CASSPFTQGPLNYGYTF. In DNA form, the CDR3 reads TGTGCCAGCAGTCCCTTTACCCAGGGGCCGCTTAACTATGGCTACACCTTC. The whole variable domain, filled in from reference TRBV2 and TRBJ1-2, reads EPEVTQTPSHQVTQMGQEVILRCVPISNHLYFYWYRQILGQKVEFLVSFYNNEISEKSEIFDDQFSVERPDGSNFTLKIRSTKLEDSAMYFCASSPFTQGPLNYGYTFGSGTRLTVV.

The rearrangement uses TRBV20-1 and TRBJ2-4; D not resolved. The CDR3 runs to 11 residues. Germline V gene data show CDR1 as DFQATT and CDR2 as SNEGSKA (reference sequence). With 0 bases removed from V and 13 bases from J, the gap between germline ends came to 10 bases. CDR3 in amino acids: CSARDQARQYF. CDR3 nucleotide sequence: TGCAGTGCTAGAGATCAGGCCAGGCAGTACTTC.

This clone was observed a single time. This sequence joins TRBV6-6 and TRBJ1-1; D remains unclear. The germline CDR1 and CDR2 sequences are MNHNY and SVGAGI (reference sequence). Between the trimmed V and J ends, which lost 4 bases and 0 bases, there was a span of 6 bases. This CDR3 is 13 amino acids long. The CDR3 coding sequence is TGTGCCAGCAGTTTCAGCGTGAACACTGAAGCTTTCTTT. Translation gives CASSFSVNTEAFF.

Note on this clone: Other DNA sequences of this sample code for an identical CDR3. The chain recombines TRBV28 with TRBJ1-5; D is undetermined. From germline, CDR1 is MDHEN and CDR2 SYDVKM. This CDR3 has 11 amino acids. V was clipped by 6 bases and J by 7 bases, with 7 bases between them. The DNA of the CDR3 is TGTGCCAGCAGGACGCAACAGCCCCAGCATTTT. It codes for CASRTQQPQHF.

V and J are TRBV18 and TRBJ2-7, with D tentatively TRBD1 or TRBD2 (7 bases each). CDR1 and CDR2 from the germline V gene are KGHSH and LQKENI. This CDR3 is built from 15 residues. Deletions cut 4 bases from V and 6 bases from J, with 19 bases between. The CDR3 bases are TGTGCCAGCTCACTGCTAGGCCAGGGGGGGCTCGAGCAGTACTTC. Protein product: CASSLLGQGGLEQYF.

J is TRBJ2-3 and V is TRBV18, with 7 bases lining up with TRBD2. The V gene end was trimmed by 1 base and the J gene end by 2 bases; junction bases not matched to a gene: 3. The CDR3 covers 15 residues. Germline-derived CDR1 and CDR2 are KGHSH and LQKENI. The CDR3 reads CASSPQRGITDTQYF. The CDR3 region has the DNA TGTGCCAGCTCACCACAGCGGGGAATCACAGATACGCAGTATTTT.

In the case of this clone: Other DNA sequences within the sample encode an identical CDR3. The chain joins TRBV9 to TRBJ2-7; D uncertain. This CDR3 region has 14 residues. Germline values: CDR1 SGDLS, CDR2 YYNGEE. Trimming shortened V by 0 bases and J by 1 base, and 8 bases separated the two germline ends. DNA for the CDR3: TGTGCCAGCAGCGTAGCAGTGGGTTCCTACGAGCAGTACTTC. Protein sequence: CASSVAVGSYEQYF.

The chain has TRBV10-3 and TRBJ2-2; D is unclear. V lost 6 bases and J 0 bases, leaving 8 bases between the germline ends. The CDR3 totals 14 residues. CDR1 is ENHRY, CDR2 SYGVKD, per germline. The CDR3 loop is CAISGRPNTGELFF. The CDR3 DNA reads TGTGCCATCAGCGGACGTCCGAACACCGGGGAGCTGTTTTTT.

This clone came up once. The CDR3 here is CASSQFSYEQYF. The CDR3 DNA reads as TGTGCCAGCAGCCAATTTTCCTACGAGCAGTACTTC. V is TRBV4-2 and J is TRBJ2-7; D gene unclear. The length of the CDR3 is 12 residues. V gave up 2 bases and J gave up 1 base, with 3 bases separating them. CDR1 and CDR2 (germline): LGHNA, YNFKEQ.

The chain links TRBV6-5 to TRBJ1-5, with TRBD1 identical over 10 bases. After removal of 8 bases from V and 5 bases from J, the junction contained 3 bases not matched to a gene. The CDR3 covers 13 residues. Germline CDR1 reads MNHEY; CDR2 reads SVGAGI. CDR3: CASSGQGDQPQHF. The CDR3 nucleotides read TGTGCCAGCTCAGGACAGGGGGATCAGCCCCAGCATTTT.